This entry lists 21 T cell receptor beta chains sequenced from one sample in a study of patients and donors after allogeneic stem cell transplantation. Each CDR3 protein gets one entry after TCRdb re-called the RT-PCR reads with MiXCR. The table lists about 200,000 distinct CDR3 sequences, roughly two fifths of them singletons, with approximately 10% in the top ten. The sequencing sample was made of blood, either unsorted or a sorted T cell fraction (not recorded which). The receptors derive from a human donor who was either an allogeneic HSCT recipient or a stem cell or donor lymphocyte infusion donor (not recorded which). It is not recorded whose cells these are; they may come from a transplant donor.

This clonotype was counted between two and nine times. This chain uses TRBV5-1 with TRBJ2-3; D may be TRBD1 (5 bases). Trimming cost V 0 bases and J 6 bases, with 11 bases left between them. Germline assignment: CDR1 SGHRS and CDR2 YFSETQ. The CDR3 sequence is 14 residues long. The CDR3 is CASSLDRPEDTQYF. The CDR3 DNA follows: TGCGCCAGCAGCTTGGACAGGCCGGAGGATACGCAGTATTTT.

The genes are TRBV20-1 and TRBJ1-4, with 8 bases aligning to TRBD1. The germline gives CDR1 DFQATT, CDR2 SNEGSKA (reference sequence). The J segment lost 8 bases and the V segment lost 0 bases, leaving 8 bases of the junction unmatched. This CDR3 has 15 amino acids. CDR3 DNA sequence: TGCAGTGCTAGAGATGACCGGGACAGGAGGGAAAAACTGTTTTTT. This translates into CSARDDRDRREKLFF.

This chain connects TRBV4-2 to TRBJ1-3; no clear D. From germline, CDR1 is LGHNA and CDR2 YNFKEQ. Trimming took 0 bases from V and 1 from J, leaving 13 bases between them. The CDR3 length is 17 residues. The CDR3 region has the DNA TGTGCCAGCAGCCAAGATTCCCAGCCTGGGTCTGGAAACACCATATATTTT. Protein product: CASSQDSQPGSGNTIYF.

The V call is TRBV27, the J call TRBJ1-5; possible D gene TRBD1, 6 bases. This CDR3 region has 14 residues. Trimming stripped 5 bases from V and 3 bases from J, with 11 bases between. CDR1 MNHEY and CDR2 SMNVEV come from the germline V gene (reference sequence). The DNA of the CDR3 is TGTGCCAGCAGTCCTACAGGGTACAATCAGCCCCAGCATTTT. This encodes CASSPTGYNQPQHF.

This chain uses TRBV12-3 or TRBV12-4 with TRBJ2-1; D unresolved. Trimming took off 6 bases at V and 9 bases at J, with 27 bases between the two ends. CDR3 length: 17 amino acids. The CDR3: CASSLPARPTPSSEQFF. The CDR3 coding sequence is TGTGCCAGCAGCCTCCCGGCGCGGCCCACCCCTTCTTCTGAGCAGTTCTTC.

Only a few counts were recorded for this clonotype. The chain carries TRBV4-2 and TRBJ1-4; tentative D call: TRBD1 (5 bases). V lost 3 bases and J lost 3, with 17 bases in between. The CDR3 is made up of 17 amino acids. Germline V lookup: CDR1 LGHNA, CDR2 YNFKEQ. The CDR3 protein is CASSQTQGRGANEKLFF. The CDR3, as DNA: TGTGCCAGCAGCCAGACGCAGGGCAGAGGGGCTAATGAAAAACTGTTTTTT.

V usage is TRBV12-3 or TRBV12-4 and J usage is TRBJ2-1; weak D call: TRBD2 (5 bases). This CDR3 spans 15 amino acids. Between the trimmed V and J ends, which lost 5 bases and 6 bases, there was a span of 17 bases. The DNA for the CDR3 is TGTGCCAGCAGTCCTACTGGGTTTCTAGCCAATGAGCAGTTCTTC. Translated: CASSPTGFLANEQFF.

The gene calls are TRBV5-1 and TRBJ2-3; 8 bases are a match to TRBD2. Germline V gene lookup returns CDR1 SGHRS and CDR2 YFSETQ. The CDR3 length is 13 residues. The V and J ends lost 1 base and 11 bases, in that order; junction bases with no gene match: 6. The CDR3 DNA follows: TGCGCCAGCAGCTTGCCCCAGCGGGGGATGCAGTATTTT. Its translation is CASSLPQRGMQYF.

This clonotype was detected a few times. The chain has TRBV4-1 and TRBJ1-4; D is unresolved. This CDR3 comprises 15 residues. V lost 3 bases and J lost 5, with 13 bases in between. Germline CDR1 is MGHRA and CDR2 is YSYEKL. The CDR3: CASSHPTGRNEKLFF. The CDR3 coding sequence is TGCGCCAGCAGCCACCCAACGGGGAGGAATGAAAAACTGTTTTTT.

The gene calls are TRBV28 and TRBJ1-1; D ambiguous. Germline CDR1 and CDR2: MDHEN and SYDVKM. This CDR3 is 12 amino acids long. The V and J ends lost 7 bases and 5 bases respectively, with 11 bases between them. In DNA form, the CDR3 reads TGTGCCAGCAAGGGCAGGCGGACTGAAGCTTTCTTT. It yields the protein CASKGRRTEAFF.

This clonotype showed up just a few times. This rearrangement joins TRBV6-1 to TRBJ1-1; TRBD1 matches 8 bases. Unmatched junction bases numbered 4, after V lost 3 bases and J lost 4 bases. This CDR3 comprises 14 residues. Germline CDR1 is MNHNS and CDR2 is SASEGT. CDR3 residues: CASSEITGGTEAFF. CDR3 nucleotides: TGTGCCAGCAGTGAGATAACAGGGGGCACTGAAGCTTTCTTT.

V gene TRBV5-1 combines with J gene TRBJ1-4, with 8 bases aligning to TRBD1. The CDR3 has 15 residues. Germline values: CDR1 SGHRS, CDR2 YFSETQ. V lost 4 bases to trimming and J lost 8 bases; unmatched junction nucleotides: 10. The CDR3 loop is CASSPDRGGEEKLFF. CDR3 DNA sequence: TGCGCCAGCAGCCCTGACAGGGGAGGGGAAGAAAAACTGTTTTTT.

As DNA, the CDR3 is TGTGCCAGCAGCCTCAAACTAAGGGGGGGGACCCAGTACTTC. Its translation: CASSLKLRGGTQYF. The rearrangement joins TRBV7-6 to TRBJ2-5, with D perhaps TRBD2 (7 bases). Per the germline V gene, CDR1 is SGHVS and CDR2 is FNYEAQ. V lost 5 bases and J lost 7, with 17 bases in between. The length of the CDR3 is 14 residues.

This clonotype was counted only a few times. The rearrangement uses TRBV27 and TRBJ2-3; 8 bases fit TRBD1. Unmatched junction bases numbered 7, after V lost 5 bases and J lost 3 bases. CDR1 and CDR2 from the germline V gene are MNHEY and SMNVEV (reference sequence). The CDR3 has 15 amino acids. CDR3 residues: CASSPDRGLTDTQYF. For the CDR3, the DNA is TGTGCCAGCAGTCCCGACAGGGGCCTTACAGATACGCAGTATTTT.

This clonotype turned up a few times. One end of the junction does not line up with germline, which may come from a read error. The V and J genes are TRBV4-3 and TRBJ1-1; TRBD1 aligns across 9 bases. The CDR3 has 16 residues. The germline V gene has CDR1 LGHNA and CDR2 YSLEER. The CDR3 protein is CASSEDRGLWNTEAFF. The CDR3 nucleotides are TGCGCCAGCAGCGAAGACAGGGGGTTGTGGAACACTGAAGCTTTCTTT.

The V and J genes are TRBV30 and TRBJ1-2; 7 nucleotides agree with TRBD1. CDR1 and CDR2 from the germline V gene are GTSNPN and SVGIG (reference sequence). Trimming cost V 4 bases and J 8 bases; bases outside gene matches: 16. The CDR3 runs 15 residues. Here the CDR3 reads CAWTYSSGGESGYTF. Written as DNA, the CDR3 is TGTGCCTGGACCTATTCCTCAGGGGGGGAATCCGGCTACACCTTC.

This rearrangement joins TRBV12-3 or TRBV12-4 to TRBJ1-5, with D possibly being TRBD1 (6 bases). The CDR3 has 15 residues. Trimming took off 1 base at V and 6 bases at J, with 13 bases between the two ends. The CDR3 reads CASSLGRVQGQPQHF. The CDR3 DNA reads as TGTGCCAGCAGTTTAGGAAGGGTACAGGGTCAGCCCCAGCATTTT.

This clonotype was found a few times. The rearrangement joins TRBV5-5 to TRBJ1-2, with 7 bases matching TRBD1. The CDR3 spans 17 residues. V was pared by 1 base and J by 2 bases, with 11 bases of the junction left unmatched. Germline V gene lookup returns CDR1 SGHKS and CDR2 YYEKEE (reference sequence). This CDR3 reads CASSLRDRALTNYGYTF. The CDR3 region has the DNA TGTGCCAGCAGCTTGCGGGACAGAGCATTAACAAACTATGGCTACACCTTC.

The chain employs TRBV10-3 and TRBJ2-7; D gene unclear. This CDR3 contains 11 residues. The V end was cut by 1 base, the J end by 5 bases, with 3 bases between. The germline CDR1 and CDR2 sequences are ENHRY and SYGVKD. CDR3 in amino acids: CAISEYHEQYF. The CDR3 DNA sequence: TGTGCCATCAGTGAGTACCACGAGCAGTACTTC.

The chain carries TRBV29-1 and TRBJ2-5; no definite D call. The V and J ends lost 5 bases and 1 base respectively, with 11 bases between them. In germline, CDR1 is SQVTM, CDR2 ANQGSEA. The CDR3 is made up of 13 amino acids. The CDR3 reads CSVTGLFQETQYF. CDR3 nucleotides: TGCAGCGTTACCGGGCTCTTCCAAGAGACCCAGTACTTC.

This clonotype was seen a few times. This chain connects TRBV24-1 to TRBJ2-1; TRBD1 matches 11 bases. This CDR3 has 15 amino acids. Germline-derived CDR1 and CDR2 are KGHDR and SFDVKD. The V and J ends lost 5 bases and 9 bases, in that order; junction bases with no gene match: 8. The CDR3 DNA follows: TGTGCCACCAGTGTTGGACAGGGGGCGCTTATTGAGCAGTTCTTC. It yields the protein CATSVGQGALIEQFF.